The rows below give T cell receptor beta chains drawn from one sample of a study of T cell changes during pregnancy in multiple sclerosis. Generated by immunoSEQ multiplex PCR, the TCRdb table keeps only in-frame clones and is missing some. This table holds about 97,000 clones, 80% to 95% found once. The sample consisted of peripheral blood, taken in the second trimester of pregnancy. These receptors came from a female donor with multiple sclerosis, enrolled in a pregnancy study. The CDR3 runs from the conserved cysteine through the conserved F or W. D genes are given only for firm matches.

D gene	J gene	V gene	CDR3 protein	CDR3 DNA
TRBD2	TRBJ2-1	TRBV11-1	CASSLDAGDAYNEQFF	TGTGCCAGCAGCTTAGATGCGGGAGACGCCTACAATGAGCAGTTCTTC
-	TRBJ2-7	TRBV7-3	CASSWHREGEQYF	TGTGCCAGCAGCTGGCACAGGGAGGGCGAGCAGTACTTC
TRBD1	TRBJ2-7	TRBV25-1	CASSPRDRGPSYEQYF	TGTGCCAGCAGTCCCCGGGACAGGGGGCCATCCTACGAGCAGTACTTC
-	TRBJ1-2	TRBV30	CAWSVTQGGDGYTF	TGTGCCTGGAGTGTAACGCAAGGGGGTGATGGCTACACCTTC
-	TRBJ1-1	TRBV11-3	CASSSQRATEAFF	TGTGCCAGCAGCTCACAGCGGGCGACTGAAGCTTTCTTT
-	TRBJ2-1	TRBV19	CASSPRRSSYNEQFF	TGTGCCAGTAGTCCACGACGGAGCTCCTACAATGAGCAGTTCTTC
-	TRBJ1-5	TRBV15	CATSRDGGTGIQPQHF	TGTGCCACCAGCAGAGATGGGGGAACAGGGATTCAGCCCCAGCATTTT
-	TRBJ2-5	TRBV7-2	CASSLNRERGETQYF	TGTGCCAGCAGCCTGAACAGGGAGCGGGGAGAGACCCAGTACTTC
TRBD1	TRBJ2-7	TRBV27	CASSLLGTAHYEQYF	TGTGCCAGCAGTTTACTCGGGACAGCCCACTACGAGCAGTACTTC
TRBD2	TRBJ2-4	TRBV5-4	CASSLSPSGPSYIQYF	TGTGCCAGCAGCTTGAGTCCTAGCGGGCCCTCTTACATTCAGTACTTC
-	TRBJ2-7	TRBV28	CASSLGRNYEQYF	TGTGCCAGCAGTTTGGGCAGGAATTACGAGCAGTACTTC
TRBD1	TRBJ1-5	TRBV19	CASSTAQGLWTNQPQHF	TGTGCCAGTAGTACCGCACAGGGGCTATGGACCAATCAGCCCCAGCATTTT
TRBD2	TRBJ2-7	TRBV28	CASSPGTSGSFHEQYF	TGTGCCAGCAGTCCTGGGACTAGCGGGTCCTTCCACGAGCAGTACTTC
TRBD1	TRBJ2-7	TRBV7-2	CASSLATGGRYEQYF	TGTGCCAGCAGCTTAGCGACAGGGGGCAGGTACGAGCAGTACTTC
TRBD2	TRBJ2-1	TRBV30	CAWSVINLAGRSSYNEQFF	TGTGCCTGGAGCGTAATTAATCTAGCGGGACGAAGCTCCTACAATGAGCAGTTCTTC
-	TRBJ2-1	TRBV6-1	CASSSRQLVGHEQFF	TGTGCCAGCAGTAGCCGACAGCTGGTGGGGCATGAGCAGTTCTTC
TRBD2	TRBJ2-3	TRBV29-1	CSVETSGITDTQYF	TGCAGCGTTGAAACGAGCGGGATCACAGATACGCAGTATTTT
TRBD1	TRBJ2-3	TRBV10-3	CAISPAQGAADTQYF	TGTGCCATCAGTCCTGCTCAGGGGGCTGCAGATACGCAGTATTTT
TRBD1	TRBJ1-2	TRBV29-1	CSVGRTGDGYTF	TGCAGCGTTGGACGGACAGGGGATGGCTACACCTTC
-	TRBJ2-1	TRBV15	CATSRHQTSNEQFF	TGTGCCACCAGCAGACATCAGACTAGCAATGAGCAGTTCTTC